A selection of T cell receptor beta chains follows, all from one sample in a study of OX40 agonist ivuxolimab in advanced cancers. The assay was immunoSEQ multiplex PCR, and TCRdb's table has in-frame clones only and misses some. The table records about 81,000 clones, under 95% of them present only once. Sequenced here: CD4+ or CD8+ T cells sorted from blood, sampled in a trial of the OX40 agonist ivuxolimab. These receptors originate from an adult with an advanced solid tumor such as melanoma, head and neck, liver or kidney cancer. CDR3s include the opening cysteine and the closing phenylalanine or tryptophan. The D gene is left open where the match is weak. Size is stated for part of the rows, as once, few or many counts, or as a class when the clone is expanded.

>TRBV21-1|.|TRBJ2-6|.
CASSKGPVRAGANVLTF
TGTGCCAGCAGCAAAGGGCCCGTGCGTGCTGGGGCCAACGTCCTGACTTTC
>TRBV5-1|.|TRBJ1-2|.
CASSWTQFEGGYGYTF
TGCGCCAGCAGCTGGACTCAGTTCGAGGGCGGATATGGCTACACCTTC
>TRBV5-8|.|TRBJ2-5|.
CASSLGGEETQYF
TGTGCCAGCAGCTTGGGGGGCGAGGAGACCCAGTACTTC
>TRBV23-1|.|TRBJ1-3|.
CASSHVGAGNTIYF
TGCGCCAGCAGTCATGTCGGGGCCGGAAACACCATATATTTT
>TRBV2|.|TRBJ2-7|.
CASSGWEQYF
TGTGCCAGCAGTGGATGGGAGCAGTACTTC
>TRBV4-1|.|TRBJ2-5|.
CASSQVVGLTQQETQYF
TGCGCCAGCAGCCAAGTCGTGGGACTGACCCAGCAAGAGACCCAGTACTTC
>TRBV4-3|.|TRBJ2-5|TRBD1
CASSSRDRGLQETQYF
TGCGCCAGCAGCTCCCGGGACAGGGGACTCCAAGAGACCCAGTACTTC
>TRBV4-2|.|TRBJ2-3|TRBD2
CASSQVTSGSPDTQYF
TGTGCCAGCAGCCAAGTAACTAGCGGGAGCCCAGATACGCAGTATTTT
>TRBV5-6|.|TRBJ2-1|TRBD2
CASSPPRSSGSTSYNEQFF
TGTGCCAGCAGCCCCCCGCGGTCTAGCGGGAGTACTTCCTACAATGAGCAGTTCTTC
>TRBV2|.|TRBJ2-7|.
CASSDPRQRLSYEQYF
TGTGCCAGCAGTGATCCGCGGCAGAGACTCTCCTACGAGCAGTACTTC
>TRBV25-1|.|TRBJ2-1|TRBD2
CASSPPGLAGAGEQFF
TGTGCCAGCAGCCCTCCGGGACTAGCGGGAGCGGGTGAGCAGTTCTTC
>TRBV4-3|.|TRBJ2-1|.
CASSRLGPGGEQFF
TGCGCCAGCAGCCGGTTGGGGCCAGGTGGTGAGCAGTTCTTC
>TRBV14|.|TRBJ2-7|TRBD1
CASSPYPRTGYYEQYF
TGTGCCAGCAGCCCCTACCCCCGGACAGGGTACTACGAGCAGTACTTC
>TRBV5-6|.|TRBJ2-5|TRBD1
CASSLTGGWQETQYF
TGTGCCAGCAGCTTGACAGGGGGCTGGCAAGAGACCCAGTACTTC
>TRBV5-6|.|TRBJ2-7|.
CASSLVTYEQYF
TGTGCCAGCAGCTTGGTTACCTACGAGCAGTACTTC
>TRBV27|.|TRBJ1-3|TRBD1
CASSLTGHTGNTIYF
TGTGCCAGCAGTCTGACAGGGCACACTGGAAACACCATATATTTT
>TRBV19|.|TRBJ1-2|.
CASSIGRANYGYTF
TGTGCCAGTAGTATAGGACGGGCTAACTATGGCTACACCTTC
>TRBV6-1|.|TRBJ1-5|.
CASSDEGSNQPQHF
TGTGCCAGCAGTGATGAGGGTAGCAATCAGCCCCAGCATTTT
>TRBV2|.|TRBJ1-1|.
CASSFLGQQGTEAFF
TGTGCCAGCAGTTTTTTAGGGCAACAGGGCACTGAAGCTTTCTTT
>TRBV4-3|.|TRBJ1-2|TRBD1
CASSQGQGAGYGYTF
TGCGCCAGCAGCCAAGGACAGGGGGCAGGCTATGGCTACACCTTC
>TRBV6-1|.|TRBJ2-3|TRBD2
CASSEVPSGGGSTDTQYF
TGTGCCAGCAGTGAAGTTCCTAGCGGGGGGGGGAGCACAGATACGCAGTATTTT
>TRBV15|.|TRBJ2-1|.
CATGRYNEQFF
TGTGCCACCGGTCGGTACAATGAGCAGTTCTTC
>TRBV27|.|TRBJ2-7|TRBD1
CASSLGGQGSYEQYF
TGTGCCAGCAGTTTAGGGGGACAGGGCTCCTACGAGCAGTACTTC
>TRBV2|.|TRBJ2-7|TRBD1
CASSVRQGTYEQYF
TGTGCCAGCAGTGTCCGACAGGGAACCTACGAGCAGTACTTC
>TRBV4-3|.|TRBJ2-1|.
CASSYRSNEQFF
TGCGCCAGCAGCTACCGCAGTAATGAGCAGTTCTTC
>TRBV30|.|TRBJ2-7|TRBD2
CAWSQLAGVTEQYF
TGTGCCTGGAGTCAGCTAGCGGGAGTTACCGAGCAGTACTTC
>TRBV4-3|.|TRBJ1-2|.
CASSQDRVENYGYTF
TGCGCCAGCAGCCAAGATCGGGTAGAGAACTATGGCTACACCTTC
>TRBV7-6|.|TRBJ2-2|TRBD2
CASSLFSTGPGAGVVTGELFF
TGTGCCAGCAGCTTATTTTCTACAGGGCCGGGAGCGGGAGTCGTCACCGGGGAGCTGTTTTTT
>TRBV7-6|.|TRBJ2-7|TRBD1
CASSPLTGGYEQYF
TGTGCCAGCAGCCCCCTGACAGGGGGTTACGAGCAGTACTTC
>TRBV7-2|few|TRBJ2-2|.
CARLEGTGELFF
TGTGCCCGTTTAGAGGGCACCGGGGAGCTGTTTTTT
>TRBV27|once|TRBJ2-1|.
CASSGGSYNEQFF
TGTGCCAGCAGCGGGGGTTCCTACAATGAGCAGTTCTTC
>TRBV10-3|.|TRBJ2-1|.
CAISEGDTHYNEQFF
TGTGCCATCAGTGAGGGGGATACCCACTACAATGAGCAGTTCTTC
>TRBV28|.|TRBJ2-7|TRBD2
CASSPSTSPSDEQYF
TGTGCCAGCAGTCCCTCGACTAGCCCATCCGACGAGCAGTACTTC
>TRBV29-1|.|TRBJ2-1|TRBD1
CSADRASYNEQFF
TGCAGCGCTGACAGGGCCTCCTACAATGAGCAGTTCTTC
>TRBV28|.|TRBJ1-4|.
CASTRTEKLFF
TGTGCCAGCACCCGGACGGAAAAACTGTTTTTT
>TRBV6-5|.|TRBJ2-3|.
CASSYSLSGTQYF
TGTGCCAGCAGTTACTCGCTTTCCGGTACGCAGTATTTT
>TRBV7-3|once|TRBJ2-7|.
CASSLGASPYEQYF
TGTGCCAGCAGCTTAGGAGCTAGTCCCTACGAGCAGTACTTC
>TRBV28|.|TRBJ2-1|TRBD2
CASTSGDYTYNEQFF
TGTGCCAGCACCTCGGGGGACTATACCTACAATGAGCAGTTCTTC
>TRBV27|once|TRBJ2-7|TRBD1
CASSFSGQGAYEQYF
TGTGCCAGCAGTTTTTCGGGACAGGGGGCCTACGAGCAGTACTTC
>TRBV5-5|.|TRBJ1-6|.
CASSLRDMRRAYNSPLHF
TGTGCCAGCAGCTTAAGGGATATGAGGCGGGCCTATAATTCACCCCTCCACTTT
>TRBV9|.|TRBJ2-3|TRBD2
CASSVDSGSYDRGGMMDTQYF
TGTGCCAGCAGCGTAGATAGCGGGTCCTACGACAGAGGCGGCATGATGGATACGCAGTATTTT
>TRBV6-1|.|TRBJ2-7|.
CASSESRDEQYF
TGTGCCAGCAGTGAAAGCAGGGACGAGCAGTACTTC
>TRBV28|.|TRBJ1-1|.
CASSFVRQGEAFF
TGTGCCAGCAGTTTCGTACGGCAGGGGGAAGCTTTCTTT
>TRBV5-4|.|TRBJ2-5|.
CASMIRQVQETQYF
TGTGCCAGCATGATCCGACAGGTACAAGAGACCCAGTACTTC
>TRBV16|once|TRBJ1-2|.
CASSHSNYGYTF
TGTGCCAGCAGCCACTCCAACTATGGCTACACCTTC